This T cell receptor beta chain appears in the sequencing data of a study of cytomegalovirus exposure and HLA in healthy donors. Findings and limits, study-wide: Specificity for CMV antigens was confirmed in vitro for a few of the CMV-associated chains. Researchers counted 150 to 200 TCR beta chains as cytomegalovirus-associated. According to a later analysis, TCR clusters from the first cohort tended to co-occur in the 120 or so validation repertoires.

Clones were read by immunoSEQ multiplex PCR, and TCRdb kept only the in-frame ones, dropping some. This sample yields around 54,000 clones, of which 89% are seen a single time; 8.4% belongs to the top ten. Details on this clone: The antigen is unknown.

This sequence originates from a young woman in good health and CMV-seropositive. The source material was PBMCs.

The CDR3 reads CASSLRQGASQGKEAFF. Written as DNA, the CDR3 is TGTGCCAGCAGTCTTCGACAGGGGGCAAGCCAAGGGAAGGAAGCTTTCTTT. The chain employs TRBV28 and TRBJ1-1; 10 bases agree with TRBD1. The V segment lost 5 bases and the J segment 8 bases; nucleotides outside the gene matches: 17. The V gene's germline CDR1 is MDHEN and CDR2 SYDVKM. This CDR3 has 17 residues.